This T cell receptor beta chain came from a study of PD-1 blockade in mismatch repair-deficient tumors. Study-level information: Patients had about eleven mismatch repair-deficient cancer types and were previously treated and progressing.

The CDR3 runs to 12 residues. The germline gives CDR1 ENHRY, CDR2 SYGVKD. Trimming removed 7 bases at V and 6 bases at J, with 12 bases between. About this clone itself: Its antigen is as yet unknown.

Repertoires were generated with immunoSEQ multiplex PCR, while TCRdb's copy carries only in-frame clones and drops some. The data contain 90,000 to 130,000 clones, 70% to 80% of them singletons. General study points: Tumor-resident clones, often undetectable pretreatment in blood, expanded then contracted after pembrolizumab.

Every patient had mismatch repair deficiency by PCR or immunohistochemistry. A few pembrolizumab responders had their TCRs sequenced. The clonotype originates from an adult with mismatch repair-deficient cancer. The chain combines TRBV10-3 with TRBJ1-2; tentative D call: TRBD1 (6 bases). This specimen consisted of peripheral blood, obtained 60 weeks after starting pembrolizumab. The DNA of the CDR3 is TGTGCCATCAAGTCAGGGGACGATGGCTACACCTTC. Its translation is CAIKSGDDGYTF.